This is a list of T cell receptor beta chains from one sample in a study of blood T cell repertoires in COVID-19. The repertoire was sequenced with immunoSEQ multiplex PCR; TCRdb's copy has only in-frame clones and lacks some. Of 100,000 to 130,000 clones listed, roughly 88% were seen once; the top ten hold 2.4%. Material: peripheral blood. The receptors were sampled from a human donor in a cohort sampled during active COVID-19. Both conserved end residues are part of each CDR3. The D gene is left open where the match is weak. Clone size is stated in some rows and not others, as once, few, many or a class when expanded.

v_call	d_call	j_call	cdr3_length	clone_size	cdr3_aa	cdr3_nt
TRBV19	NA	TRBJ1-1	13	NA	CASRPAGNTEAFF	TGTGCCAGTAGACCAGCAGGGAACACTGAAGCTTTCTTT
TRBV19	TRBD1	TRBJ1-5	18	NA	CASSVKDSGTGASQPQHF	TGTGCCAGTAGTGTGAAAGATTCCGGGACAGGGGCGAGTCAGCCCCAGCATTTT
TRBV6-4	NA	TRBJ2-6	17	NA	CASSESAGLSGANVLTF	TGTGCCAGCAGTGAATCGGCAGGGTTATCTGGGGCCAACGTCCTGACTTTC
TRBV6-5	NA	TRBJ1-1	13	NA	CASSLNQGREAFF	TGTGCCAGCAGTCTAAACCAGGGGCGAGAAGCTTTCTTT
TRBV27	NA	TRBJ2-1	16	NA	CASSAARDSSYNEQFF	TGTGCCAGCAGTGCCGCCCGGGATAGCTCCTACAATGAGCAGTTCTTC
TRBV7-8	TRBD1	TRBJ1-4	17	once	CASSPSRDRGPNEKLFF	TGTGCCAGCAGCCCGTCCCGGGACAGGGGACCTAATGAAAAACTGTTTTTT
TRBV10-3	NA	TRBJ1-1	15	NA	CAISEDTLVNTEAFF	TGTGCCATCAGTGAAGACACACTGGTGAACACTGAAGCTTTCTTT
TRBV6-6	TRBD2	TRBJ2-1	15	NA	CASRPAGGSYNEQFF	TGTGCCAGCAGGCCAGCGGGAGGATCCTACAATGAGCAGTTCTTC
TRBV24-1	NA	TRBJ2-2	15	NA	CATSDLLGAGGELFF	TGTGCCACCAGTGATTTATTGGGGGCCGGCGGGGAGCTGTTTTTT
TRBV14	NA	TRBJ2-3	15	NA	CASSQERGFTDTQYF	TGTGCCAGCAGCCAAGAGAGGGGGTTCACCGATACGCAGTATTTT
TRBV3-1/TRBV3-2	NA	TRBJ2-7	15	NA	CASSQGAYSNGEQYF	TGTGCCAGCAGCCAAGGTGCCTATTCAAACGGCGAGCAGTACTTC
TRBV2	NA	TRBJ2-3	16	NA	CASSETRSFVTDTQYF	TGTGCCAGCAGTGAAACCAGGTCGTTTGTCACAGATACGCAGTATTTT
TRBV7-9	TRBD2	TRBJ2-7	16	NA	CASSSQGIAGAYEQYF	TGTGCCAGCAGCTCTCAAGGGATAGCGGGAGCGTACGAGCAGTACTTC
TRBV7-8	NA	TRBJ2-1	15	NA	CASSPFGERHNEQFF	TGTGCCAGCAGCCCCTTTGGGGAGCGCCACAATGAGCAGTTCTTC
TRBV7-3	NA	TRBJ2-7	15	NA	CASSLGPTRNYEQYF	TGTGCCAGCAGCCTAGGCCCCACTAGAAACTACGAGCAGTACTTC
TRBV15	TRBD1	TRBJ1-1	19	NA	CATSKFPPKETGVNTEAFF	TGTGCCACCAGCAAATTCCCACCGAAAGAGACAGGGGTGAACACTGAAGCTTTCTTT
TRBV4-1	NA	TRBJ2-1	17	once	CASSLRQELSSYNEQFF	TGCGCCAGCAGCCTAAGACAGGAGTTGAGCTCCTACAATGAGCAGTTCTTC
TRBV3-1/TRBV3-2	NA	TRBJ2-5	15	once	CASSHLGTGAETQYF	TGTGCCAGCAGCCACCTCGGGACTGGCGCGGAGACCCAGTACTTC
TRBV6-5	NA	TRBJ2-7	14	few	CASSYGQGGGEQYF	TGTGCCAGCAGTTACGGGCAGGGTGGTGGCGAGCAGTACTTC
TRBV27	TRBD2	TRBJ2-1	15	NA	CASSRTSPEGDEQFF	TGTGCCAGCAGTCGGACTAGCCCCGAGGGGGATGAGCAGTTCTTC
TRBV10-1	NA	TRBJ2-2	17	NA	CASSESPWTGNTGELFF	TGCGCCAGCAGTGAGTCGCCCTGGACGGGAAACACCGGGGAGCTGTTTTTT
TRBV6-5	NA	TRBJ1-3	15	once	CASSFERGTGNTIYF	TGTGCCAGCAGTTTTGAAAGGGGGACAGGAAACACCATATATTTT
TRBV19	NA	TRBJ2-4	14	NA	CASSTSLGRNIQYF	TGTGCCAGTAGTACCTCCCTGGGGCGAAACATTCAGTACTTC
TRBV11-3	TRBD2	TRBJ2-1	17	NA	CASSRVRGKSGSGEQFF	TGTGCCAGCAGCCGTGTGCGGGGGAAGTCAGGGTCTGGTGAGCAGTTCTTC
TRBV6-6	NA	TRBJ2-2	15	once	CASSRQSLDTGELFF	TGTGCCAGCAGCCGACAGTCCCTCGACACCGGGGAGCTGTTTTTT
TRBV19	NA	TRBJ2-7	15	NA	CASSGQEGISYEQYF	TGTGCCAGTAGTGGACAGGAGGGAATCTCCTACGAGCAGTACTTC
TRBV6-4	NA	TRBJ2-1	11	NA	CASSDGSEQFF	TGTGCCAGCAGTGACGGTAGTGAGCAGTTCTTC
TRBV27	NA	TRBJ1-2	15	NA	CASSLGRQVIYGYTF	TGTGCCAGCAGTTTAGGGCGACAGGTTATCTATGGCTACACCTTC
TRBV5-1	TRBD1	TRBJ2-4	15	NA	CASSLLPGQENIQYF	TGCGCCAGCAGCTTACTTCCGGGACAGGAAAACATTCAGTACTTC
TRBV4-2	TRBD1	TRBJ1-1	14	NA	CASSQAGTGTEAFF	TGTGCCAGCAGCCAAGCTGGGACAGGCACTGAAGCTTTCTTT
TRBV10-1	TRBD2	TRBJ2-1	20	NA	CASSESRLAGGLSSYNEQFF	TGCGCCAGCAGTGAGTCTCGACTAGCGGGAGGATTGAGCTCCTACAATGAGCAGTTCTTC